The source of this TCR beta chain is a study of cytomegalovirus exposure and HLA in healthy donors. Overall study: Sequencing of 150 million to 200 million T cells in an earlier analysis found some 100 million unique TCR beta sequences. Study observations and caveats: Some V segments could not be told apart, so they were left out, TRBV6-2 and TRBV6-3 among them. In an earlier analysis, about 90% or about 30%: the productive usage of most TCR beta V segments.

The table lists this clone with a count of one. What it binds is not known. This sample includes further DNA sequences coding for the same CDR3. A multiplex PCR was run with 60 Vbeta primers and 13 Jbeta primers. Measured with immunoSEQ multiplex PCR; TCRdb has only the in-frame clones, and not every one. Counted here are 200,000 or so clones, roughly 80% occurring once; the ten biggest clones make up 3.8%. This CDR3 has 14 amino acids. V was pared by 4 bases and J by 2 bases, with 4 bases of the junction left unmatched. Germline V gene lookup returns CDR1 SGHRS and CDR2 YFSETQ. The sample comprised PBMCs. The sequence came from a man in his fifties or sixties in good health and CMV-seronegative. This chain joins TRBV5-1 and TRBJ2-7, with TRBD1 matching over 9 bases. The CDR3 nucleotides read TGCGCCAGCAGCAGCCGGGACAGGGCCTACGAGCAGTACTTC. As protein: CASSSRDRAYEQYF.